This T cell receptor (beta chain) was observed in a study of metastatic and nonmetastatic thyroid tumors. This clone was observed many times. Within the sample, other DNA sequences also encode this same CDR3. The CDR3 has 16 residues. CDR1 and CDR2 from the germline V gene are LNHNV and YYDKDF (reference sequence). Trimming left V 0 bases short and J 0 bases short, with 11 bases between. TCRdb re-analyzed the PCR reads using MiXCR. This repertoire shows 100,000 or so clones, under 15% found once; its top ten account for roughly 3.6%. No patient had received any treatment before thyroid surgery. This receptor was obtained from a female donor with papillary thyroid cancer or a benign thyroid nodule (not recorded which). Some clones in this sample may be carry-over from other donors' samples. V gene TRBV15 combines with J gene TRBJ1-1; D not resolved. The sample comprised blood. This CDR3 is CATSRDWGEMNTEAFF. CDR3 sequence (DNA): TGTGCCACCAGCAGAGATTGGGGAGAGATGAACACTGAAGCTTTCTTT.